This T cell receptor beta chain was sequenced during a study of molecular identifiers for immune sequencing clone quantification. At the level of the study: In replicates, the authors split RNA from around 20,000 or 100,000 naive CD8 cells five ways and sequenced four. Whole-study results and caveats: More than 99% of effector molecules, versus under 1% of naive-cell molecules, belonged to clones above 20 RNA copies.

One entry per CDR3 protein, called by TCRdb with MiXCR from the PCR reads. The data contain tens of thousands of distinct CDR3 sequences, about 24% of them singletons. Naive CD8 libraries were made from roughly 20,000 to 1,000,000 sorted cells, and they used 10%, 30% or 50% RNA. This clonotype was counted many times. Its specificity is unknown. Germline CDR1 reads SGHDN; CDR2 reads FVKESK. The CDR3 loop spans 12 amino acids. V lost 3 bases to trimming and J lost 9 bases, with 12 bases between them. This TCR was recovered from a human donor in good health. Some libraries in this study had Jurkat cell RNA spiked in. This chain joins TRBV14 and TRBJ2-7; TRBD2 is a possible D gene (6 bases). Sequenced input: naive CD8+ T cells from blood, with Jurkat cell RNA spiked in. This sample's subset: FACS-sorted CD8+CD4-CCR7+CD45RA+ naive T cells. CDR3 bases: TGTGCCAGCAGCCACGATTGGGACTCGCAGTACTTC. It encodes CASSHDWDSQYF.